This T cell receptor beta chain was recovered during a study of cytomegalovirus exposure and HLA in healthy donors. Germline CDR1 is MNHNY and CDR2 is SVGAGI (reference sequence). The junction had 7 bases not matched to a gene; V was cut back by 4 bases and J by 5 bases. CDR3 length: 15 residues. These donors, healthy bone marrow donors, were studied. Points from the study as a whole: The study carried out a later analysis of TCR beta sequences. It associated 15,000 to 20,000 of them with specific HLA alleles at a false discovery rate of 0.05. When the data were analyzed later, several of the most significant clusters appeared to be linked to common viral pathogens. Researchers reportedly found TCR beta sequences accurately predicted most subjects' HLA-A and HLA-B alleles.

The PCR had 60 Vbeta and 13 Jbeta primers. Profiling relied on immunoSEQ multiplex PCR, and the TCRdb table lists in-frame clones only, not all of them. There are more than 85,000 clones in the sample; over 60% occur only once, and around a tenth lies in the top ten. This clone was seen only a few times. What it binds is not known. Other DNA sequences within the sample encode an identical CDR3. The sequencing input was PBMCs. The V gene is TRBV6-6, the J gene TRBJ2-5, with 10 bases lining up with TRBD1. The receptor's source is a male donor in good health and CMV-seropositive. This chain's CDR3 is CASSFDRGLLETQYF. The CDR3 DNA follows: TGTGCCAGCAGTTTCGACAGGGGGCTTTTGGAGACCCAGTACTTC.